These 25 T cell receptor beta chains originate from one sample sequenced in a study of T cell changes during pregnancy in multiple sclerosis. Some clones are missing from TCRdb's copy, which holds only in-frame ones; the method was immunoSEQ multiplex PCR. The repertoire holds 45,000 or so clones, with 85% to 90% as singletons. The sample consisted of peripheral blood, taken in the first trimester of pregnancy. Receptors were obtained from a female donor with multiple sclerosis, enrolled in a pregnancy study.

This chain joins TRBV5-1 and TRBJ1-2; D call uncertain. Trimming removed 4 bases at V and 2 bases at J, with 9 bases between. Germline CDR1 SGHRS, CDR2 YFSETQ. CDR3 length: 13 amino acids. CDR3 sequence: CASSPYGNYGYTF. In nucleotides, the CDR3 is TGCGCCAGCAGCCCATACGGGAACTATGGCTACACCTTC.

The J gene is TRBJ2-7, the V gene TRBV27; 9 bases are shared with TRBD2. Germline values: CDR1 MNHEY, CDR2 SMNVEV (reference sequence). The V and J ends lost 5 bases and 3 bases, in that order; junction bases with no gene match: 20. The CDR3 contains 19 residues. This chain's CDR3 is CASSHIPGLAGVRGYEQYF. The CDR3 bases are TGTGCCAGCAGTCACATCCCGGGACTAGCAGGGGTTAGGGGCTACGAGCAGTACTTC.

The chain couples TRBV27 to TRBJ1-1; D perhaps matches TRBD1 (6 bases). The CDR3 is made up of 16 amino acids. Between the trimmed V and J ends, which lost 3 bases and 5 bases, there was a span of 19 bases. CDR1 is MNHEY and CDR2 is SMNVEV in the germline V gene (reference sequence). The CDR3 spells CASSLLRTAWGTEAFF. CDR3 in DNA: TGTGCCAGCAGTTTGCTGAGGACAGCCTGGGGAACTGAAGCTTTCTTT.

This sequence joins TRBV7-3 and TRBJ2-2; the D is unclear. Trimming took off 4 bases at V and 4 bases at J, with 10 bases between the two ends. Germline loops: CDR1 SGHTA, CDR2 FQGTGA. The CDR3 sequence is 14 residues long. CDR3: CASSSTHSTGELFF. CDR3 sequence (DNA): TGTGCCAGCAGCTCGACTCATTCCACCGGGGAGCTGTTTTTT. Complete variable domain (other parts from reference TRBV7-3 and TRBJ2-2): GAGVSQTPSNKVTEKGKYVELRCDPISGHTALYWYRQSLGQGPEFLIYFQGTGAADDSGLPNDRFFAVRPEGSVSTLKIQRTERGDSAVYLCASSSTHSTGELFFGEGSRLTVL.

The chain carries TRBV5-6 and TRBJ2-3; D possibly corresponds to TRBD2 (5 bases). Germline V gene sequence: CDR1 SGHDT, CDR2 YYEEEE. The V end was cut by 0 bases, the J end by 4 bases, with 9 bases between. The CDR3 is made up of 14 amino acids. In nucleotides, the CDR3 is TGTGCCAGCAGCTTGGGACACGGGGCAGATACGCAGTATTTT. Protein sequence: CASSLGHGADTQYF.

The chain couples TRBV7-9 to TRBJ2-1; 7 nucleotides align to TRBD2. Germline CDR1 and CDR2: SEHNR and FQNEAQ (reference sequence). The trim removed 5 bases at V and 13 bases at J, leaving 17 bases unmatched. CDR3 size: 15 residues. The CDR3 reads CASSLAGLPKKNQFF. The CDR3 region has the DNA TGTGCCAGCAGCCTGGCGGGACTACCAAAAAAAAATCAGTTCTTC.

This clone turned up a few times. Distinct nucleotide sequences in the sample also encode this CDR3. The chain couples TRBV19 to TRBJ1-6; 9 bases fit TRBD1. The V segment lost 3 bases and the J segment 0 bases; nucleotides outside the gene matches: 3. Germline CDR1 and CDR2: LNHDA and SQIVND (reference sequence). The CDR3 is 17 amino acids. The CDR3 DNA follows: TGTGCCAGTAGTATCGGGACAGGGAGCTCCTATAATTCACCCCTCCACTTT. It encodes CASSIGTGSSYNSPLHF.

The chain carries TRBV5-1 and TRBJ2-2, with D possibly TRBD2 on 7 matching bases. V lost 1 base to trimming and J lost 5 bases, with 18 bases between them. The CDR3 is 17 residues long. Germline V CDR1 and CDR2: SGHRS, YFSETQ. CDR3: CASSLILRRGATGELFF. Here the CDR3 DNA reads TGCGCCAGCAGCTTGATTCTGAGACGGGGGGCGACCGGGGAGCTGTTTTTT. Variable domain in full (rest from reference TRBV5-1 and TRBJ2-2): KAGVTQTPRYLIKTRGQQVTLSCSPISGHRSVSWYQQTPGQGLQFLFEYFSETQRNKGNFPGRFSGRQFSNSRSEMNVSTLELGDSALYLCASSLILRRGATGELFFGEGSRLTVL.

The chain couples TRBV10-2 to TRBJ1-1, with 8 bases aligning to TRBD1. The germline CDR1 and CDR2 sequences are WSHSY and SAAADI. Unmatched junction bases numbered 3, after V lost 2 bases and J lost 10 bases. The CDR3 is 12 amino acids. The chain's CDR3 is CASSEEDRVAFF. DNA for the CDR3: TGCGCCAGCAGTGAGGAGGACAGGGTAGCTTTCTTT.

Notes on this clone: At one boundary the junction diverges from the germline segment, which might be a read error. V and J are TRBV7-7 and TRBJ1-5; tentative D call: TRBD1 (6 bases). CDR3 length: 20 residues. Germline lookup yields CDR1 SSHAT and CDR2 FNYEAQ (reference sequence). In DNA, the CDR3 is TGTGCTAGCAGCTTAAGGGGAGGGTGGGGGGCATGGTGGAGCAATCAGCCCCAGCATTTT. The encoded protein is CASSLRGGWGAWWSNQPQHF.

The V call is TRBV7-2, the J call TRBJ1-2, with D possibly being TRBD1 (6 bases). CDR3 size: 15 residues. The germline V gene encodes CDR1 SGHTA and CDR2 FQGNSA. Between the trimmed V and J ends, which lost 1 base and 0 bases, there was a span of 9 bases. The CDR3 bases are TGTGCCAGCAGCTTAGGGACAGCCTCTAACTATGGCTACACCTTC. It codes for CASSLGTASNYGYTF.

The rearrangement links TRBV27 to TRBJ2-3; D perhaps matches TRBD2 (6 bases). The CDR3 totals 17 residues. Trimming took 2 bases from V and 3 from J, leaving 18 bases between them. Germline V gene sequence: CDR1 MNHEY, CDR2 SMNVEV (reference sequence). The CDR3 DNA sequence: TGTGCCAGCAGTTTAAGAGCGGGCGTGCGTGCGACAGATACGCAGTATTTT. Encoded protein: CASSLRAGVRATDTQYF.

The V and J genes are TRBV30 and TRBJ1-3, with D perhaps matching TRBD1 (6 bases). Trimming removed 5 bases at V and 3 bases at J, with 17 bases between. This CDR3 spans 15 amino acids. The germline V gene has CDR1 GTSNPN and CDR2 SVGIG (reference sequence). The CDR3 nucleotides read TGTGCCTGGGCCGCGGGGGGGGCGGGTGGAAACACCATATATTTT. The encoded protein is CAWAAGGAGGNTIYF.

The chain has TRBV12-2 and TRBJ1-1; the DNA was not used to check the table's D call, TRBD1. TRBV12-2 corresponds to a pseudogene. This CDR3 is 13 amino acids long. The CDR3 DNA reads as TGTGCAAGTCGCTACAGCAGGAACACTGAAGCTTTCTTT. Its protein is CASRYSRNTEAFF.

This clone was observed a single time. This chain uses TRBV7-3 with TRBJ2-7, with TRBD1 matching 8 bases. The length of the CDR3 is 14 residues. V shed 5 bases and J 5 bases; nucleotides not matched to a gene: 8. Germline V gives CDR1 SGHTA, CDR2 FQGTGA. The CDR3 region is CASSLGPGGNEQYF. In nucleotides, the CDR3 is TGTGCCAGCAGCCTAGGGCCAGGGGGCAACGAGCAGTACTTC.

The rearrangement links TRBV29-1 to TRBJ2-3; 9 bases are a match to TRBD2. With V trimmed by 7 bases and J by 1 base, 6 bases remained unmatched. CDR1 SQVTM and CDR2 ANQGSEA come from the germline V gene. The CDR3 extends over 14 amino acids. CDR3 loop: CSGTSEARTDTQYF. For the CDR3, the DNA is TGCAGCGGGACTAGCGAGGCCCGCACAGATACGCAGTATTTT.

This chain joins TRBV5-6 and TRBJ2-5, with D unclear. In germline, CDR1 is SGHDT, CDR2 YYEEEE. Deletions cut 0 bases from V and 5 bases from J, with 8 bases between. This CDR3 is 13 amino acids long. The CDR3 region is CASSLVGVETQYF. Here the CDR3 DNA reads TGTGCCAGCAGCTTGGTCGGTGTGGAGACCCAGTACTTC.

The chain joins TRBV6-1 to TRBJ1-6; maybe TRBD1 (6 bases). Germline-derived CDR1 and CDR2 are MNHNS and SASEGT. This CDR3 comprises 15 residues. V was pared by 5 bases and J by 9 bases, with 17 bases between. The CDR3 loop reads CASSLGGLPGSPLHF. In DNA form, the CDR3 reads TGTGCCAGCAGTTTGGGGGGGCTCCCCGGTTCACCCCTCCACTTT.

The chain links TRBV5-3 to TRBJ2-7; 10 nucleotides agree with TRBD1. TRBV5-3 is an ORF, and what it does is uncertain. With 4 bases clipped from V and 0 bases from J, the junction kept 1 base outside the gene matches. CDR3 length: 14 amino acids. CDR3 amino acids: CARSGTGVSYEQYF. CDR3 sequence (DNA): TGTGCCAGAAGCGGGACAGGGGTCTCCTACGAGCAGTACTTC.

The chain combines TRBV18 with TRBJ2-5; D unresolved. CDR3 length: 14 amino acids. CDR1 and CDR2 from the germline V gene are KGHSH and LQKENI. V lost 2 bases to trimming and J lost 1 base, with 8 bases between them. The CDR3 loop is CASSPTFTQETQYF. CDR3 in DNA: TGTGCCAGCTCACCAACTTTCACCCAAGAGACCCAGTACTTC.

CDR3 DNA: TGCGCCAGCAGTGCGACAGGGGCCGGGGCCAACGTCCTGACTTTC. Translating it yields CASSATGAGANVLTF. The chain couples TRBV10-2 to TRBJ2-6; TRBD1 agrees at 8 bases. The CDR3 runs 15 residues. The germline V gene encodes CDR1 WSHSY and CDR2 SAAADI. Trimming removed 4 bases from V and 4 bases from J; junction bases left unmatched: 3.

CDR3 in amino acids: CASSAGLAGLDTQYF. The CDR3 nucleotides are TGTGCCAGCAGCGCGGGACTAGCGGGCTTAGATACGCAGTATTTT. The genes are TRBV5-4 and TRBJ2-3, with 12 bases identical to TRBD2. The germline gives CDR1 SGHNT, CDR2 YYREEE (reference sequence). The V gene end was trimmed by 4 bases and the J gene end by 5 bases; junction bases not matched to a gene: 5. The CDR3 sequence is 15 residues long.

This chain uses TRBV2 with TRBJ2-7; D not resolved. The V and J ends lost 3 bases and 2 bases respectively, with 5 bases between them. The CDR3 has 12 residues. Germline V CDR1 and CDR2: SNHLY, FYNNEI. CDR3 amino acids: CASSDHPYEQYF. The CDR3 DNA sequence: TGTGCCAGCAGTGACCATCCCTACGAGCAGTACTTC.

The V and J genes are TRBV19 and TRBJ2-1; 9 bases fit TRBD2. Germline assignment: CDR1 LNHDA and CDR2 SQIVND (reference sequence). Trimming took 9 bases from V and 4 from J; bases not matched to a gene: 7. There are 14 residues in the CDR3. The CDR3 here is CASHLAGKYNEQFF. CDR3 bases: TGTGCCAGCCATCTAGCGGGGAAATACAATGAGCAGTTCTTC.

V usage is TRBV30 and J usage is TRBJ2-3; 10 bases are a match to TRBD2. The germline V gene encodes CDR1 GTSNPN and CDR2 SVGIG (reference sequence). The CDR3 sequence is 14 residues long. V lost 1 base to trimming and J lost 3 bases; unmatched junction nucleotides: 1. CDR3 protein: CAWSERGGTDTQYF. CDR3 coding DNA: TGTGCCTGGAGTGAGCGGGGGGGGACAGATACGCAGTATTTT.